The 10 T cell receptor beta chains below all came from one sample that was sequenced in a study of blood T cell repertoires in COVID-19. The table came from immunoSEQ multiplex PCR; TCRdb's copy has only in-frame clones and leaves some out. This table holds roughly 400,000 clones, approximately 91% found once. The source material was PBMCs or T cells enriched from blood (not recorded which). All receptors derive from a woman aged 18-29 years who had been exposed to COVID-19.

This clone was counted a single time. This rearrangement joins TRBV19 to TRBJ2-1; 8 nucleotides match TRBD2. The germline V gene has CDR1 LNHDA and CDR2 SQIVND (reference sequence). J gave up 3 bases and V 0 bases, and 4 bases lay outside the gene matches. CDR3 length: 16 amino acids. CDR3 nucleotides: TGTGCCAGTAGTATAGAGAGCGGGGGAAGCTACAATGAGCAGTTCTTC. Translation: CASSIESGGSYNEQFF.

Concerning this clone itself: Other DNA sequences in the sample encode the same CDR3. Written as DNA, the CDR3 is TGTGCCAGCAGCGCGGGGGACGGCTACGAGCAGTACTTC. Its protein is CASSAGDGYEQYF. The chain is built from TRBV7-2 and TRBJ2-7, with 7 bases lining up with TRBD2. J lost 3 bases, V lost 5 bases, and 4 bases had no gene match. CDR3 length equals 13 residues. Looked up from germline, CDR1 is SGHTA and CDR2 is FQGNSA.

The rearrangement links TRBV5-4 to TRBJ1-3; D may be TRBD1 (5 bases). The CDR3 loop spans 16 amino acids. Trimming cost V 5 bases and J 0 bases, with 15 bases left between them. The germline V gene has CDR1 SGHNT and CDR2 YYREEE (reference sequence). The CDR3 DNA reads TGTGCCAGCAGTAAAGCGGGGACCCCCTCTGGAAACACCATATATTTT. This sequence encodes CASSKAGTPSGNTIYF.

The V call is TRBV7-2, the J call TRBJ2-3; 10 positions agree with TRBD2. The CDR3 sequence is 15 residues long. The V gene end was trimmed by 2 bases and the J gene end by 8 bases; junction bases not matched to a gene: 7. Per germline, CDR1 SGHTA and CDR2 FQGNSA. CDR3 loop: CASSLSLAGEGTQYF. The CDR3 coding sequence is TGTGCCAGCAGCTTATCTCTAGCGGGAGAGGGTACGCAGTATTTT. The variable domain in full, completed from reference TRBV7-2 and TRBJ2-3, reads GAGVSQSPSNKVTEKGKDVELRCDPISGHTALYWYRQSLGQGLEFLIYFQGNSAPDKSGLPSDRFSAERTGGSVSTLTIQRTQQEDSAVYLCASSLSLAGEGTQYFGPGTRLTVL.

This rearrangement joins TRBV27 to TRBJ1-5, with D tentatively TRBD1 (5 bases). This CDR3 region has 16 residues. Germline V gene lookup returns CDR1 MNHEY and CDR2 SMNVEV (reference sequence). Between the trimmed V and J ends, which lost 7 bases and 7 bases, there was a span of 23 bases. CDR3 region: CASTPNGQGLKQPQHF. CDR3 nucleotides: TGTGCCAGCACCCCCAACGGCCAGGGCTTAAAACAGCCCCAGCATTTT.

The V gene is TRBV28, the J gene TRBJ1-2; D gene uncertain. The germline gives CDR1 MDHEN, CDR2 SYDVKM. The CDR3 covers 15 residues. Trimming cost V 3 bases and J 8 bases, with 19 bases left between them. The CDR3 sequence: CASSLSSLALAGYTF. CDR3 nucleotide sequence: TGTGCCAGCAGTTTGTCTTCTCTTGCGCTCGCGGGCTACACCTTC.

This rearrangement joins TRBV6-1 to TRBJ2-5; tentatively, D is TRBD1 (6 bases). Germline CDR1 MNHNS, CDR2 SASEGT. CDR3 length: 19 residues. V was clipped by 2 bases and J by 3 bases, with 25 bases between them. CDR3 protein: CASSESTLGGGHGEETQYF. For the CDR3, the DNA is TGTGCCAGCAGTGAATCGACGCTCGGTGGGGGACACGGGGAAGAGACCCAGTACTTC.

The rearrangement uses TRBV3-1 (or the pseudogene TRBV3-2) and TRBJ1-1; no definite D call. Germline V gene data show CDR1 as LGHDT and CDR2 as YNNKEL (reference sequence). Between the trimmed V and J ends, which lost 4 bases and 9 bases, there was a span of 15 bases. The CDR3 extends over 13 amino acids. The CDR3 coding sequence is TGTGCCAGCAGCCTAGTACAGTCGAAAAAAGCTTTCTTT. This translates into CASSLVQSKKAFF.

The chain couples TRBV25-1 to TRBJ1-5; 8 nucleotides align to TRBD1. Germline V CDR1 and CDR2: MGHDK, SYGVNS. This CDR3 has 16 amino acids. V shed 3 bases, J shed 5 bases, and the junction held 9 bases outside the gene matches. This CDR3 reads CASSDPPDRGHQPQHF. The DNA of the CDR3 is TGTGCCAGCAGTGACCCTCCCGACAGGGGCCATCAGCCCCAGCATTTT.

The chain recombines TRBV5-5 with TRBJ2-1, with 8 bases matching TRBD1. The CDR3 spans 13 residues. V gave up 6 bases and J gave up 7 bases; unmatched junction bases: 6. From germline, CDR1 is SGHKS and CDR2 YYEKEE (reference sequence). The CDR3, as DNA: TGTGCCAGCACCGGACAGGGTGGGAATGAGCAGTTCTTC. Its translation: CASTGQGGNEQFF.